This T cell receptor (beta chain) appears in the sequencing data of a study of blood T cell repertoires in COVID-19. After removal of 7 bases from V and 2 bases from J, the junction contained 21 bases not matched to a gene. This CDR3 has 21 residues. Germline-derived CDR1 and CDR2 are SNHLY and FYNNEI. Repertoires were generated with immunoSEQ multiplex PCR, while TCRdb's copy carries only in-frame clones and drops some. The table records 300,000 to 400,000 clones, 80% to 90% of them present only once. Those who participated ranged in age from 18 to 89 years and resided in about two dozen US areas. The chain joins TRBV2 to TRBJ2-7; 15 nucleotides align to TRBD2. The receptor was derived from a woman aged 40 to 49 with acute COVID-19. Material: PBMCs or T cells enriched from blood (not recorded which). The CDR3 DNA reads TGTGCCAGCAAAAAACTCCAATCAGGACTAGCGGGGGGGGTCTCCACCTACGAGCAGTACTTC. Protein sequence: CASKKLQSGLAGGVSTYEQYF.